What follows are 26 T cell receptor beta chains derived from one specimen sequenced in a study of CD8 T cells in ankylosing spondylitis. TCRdb recomputed calls from the 5' RACE reads with MiXCR, one row per CDR3 protein. The sample gives around 180,000 distinct CDR3 sequences, roughly 13% of which show up once; approximately 10% is in the top ten. Sequencing was carried out using blood, either unsorted or a sorted T cell fraction (not recorded which). Receptor source: a female donor with ankylosing spondylitis or in good health (not recorded which).

This chain links TRBV12-3 or TRBV12-4 with TRBJ1-5, with TRBD1 matching over 8 bases. This CDR3 has 15 residues. Unmatched junction bases numbered 6, after V lost 1 base and J lost 7 bases. The CDR3 spells CASSLGDRPGQPQHF. CDR3 sequence (DNA): TGTGCCAGCAGTTTAGGGGACAGGCCAGGCCAGCCCCAGCATTTT.

This clonotype was seen at least ten times. This chain joins TRBV12-3 or TRBV12-4 and TRBJ2-7; D is unclear. Trimming left V 3 bases short and J 2 bases short, with 8 bases between. The CDR3 totals 13 residues. The CDR3 here is CASSFDSTYEQYF. In DNA form, the CDR3 reads TGTGCCAGCAGTTTTGACTCAACCTACGAGCAGTACTTC.

There are many counts of this clonotype. The chain links TRBV5-1 to TRBJ2-2; 13 bases are a match to TRBD2. V trimming: 3 bases; J trimming: 6 bases; junction bases outside the gene matches: 14. This CDR3 has 19 amino acids. Germline CDR1 reads SGHRS; CDR2 reads YFSETQ. This CDR3 reads CASSSSTGLAGVVAGELFF. The CDR3 DNA is TGCGCCAGCAGCTCCTCCACCGGACTAGCGGGAGTTGTAGCCGGGGAGCTGTTTTTT.

The rearrangement links TRBV27 to TRBJ1-6; perhaps TRBD1 as D (5 bases). The V end was cut by 0 bases, the J end by 5 bases, with 14 bases between. Looked up from germline, CDR1 is MNHEY and CDR2 is SMNVEV (reference sequence). This CDR3 comprises 17 residues. CDR3 loop: CASSLSQAGLHNSPLHF. The CDR3 bases are TGTGCCAGCAGTTTATCACAGGCGGGCTTGCATAATTCACCCCTCCACTTT.

A few counts support this clonotype. The V call is TRBV20-1, the J call TRBJ2-6; D is unresolved. V was pared by 0 bases and J by 0 bases, with 3 bases between. Germline CDR1 is DFQATT and CDR2 is SNEGSKA (reference sequence). This CDR3 comprises 14 residues. The CDR3 spells CSARENSGANVLTF. DNA of the CDR3: TGCAGTGCTAGAGAAAACTCTGGGGCCAACGTCCTGACTTTC.

This clonotype has at least ten counts. The V call is TRBV7-2, the J call TRBJ2-1; 7 bases agree with TRBD1. Losses at the gene ends were 6 bases for V and 7 bases for J; bases not matched to a gene: 6. CDR3 length equals 13 residues. The germline gives CDR1 SGHTA, CDR2 FQGNSA. In DNA, the CDR3 is TGTGCCAGCAGTTACGACAGGGCTAATGAGCAGTTCTTC. It translates to CASSYDRANEQFF. The variable domain in full, completed from reference TRBV7-2 and TRBJ2-1, reads GAGVSQSPSNKVTEKGKDVELRCDPISGHTALYWYRQSLGQGLEFLIYFQGNSAPDKSGLPSDRFSAERTGGSVSTLTIQRTQQEDSAVYLCASSYDRANEQFFGPGTRLTVL.

The chain carries TRBV18 and TRBJ1-3, with D maybe TRBD1 (5 bases). CDR3 length equals 16 residues. V lost 1 base and J lost 0, with 10 bases in between. The germline V gene encodes CDR1 KGHSH and CDR2 LQKENI. DNA of the CDR3: TGTGCCAGCTCACCACAAGTGGGGGACTCTGGAAACACCATATATTTT. Translated, it gives CASSPQVGDSGNTIYF.

The rearrangement links TRBV3-1 to TRBJ2-1; D gene ambiguous. Germline CDR1 is LGHDT and CDR2 is YNNKEL (reference sequence). Trimming pared 0 bases from V and 4 bases from J, leaving 7 bases between. The CDR3 totals 14 residues. CDR3 nucleotides: TGTGCCAGCAGCCAAGAATTAAAGTACAATGAGCAGTTCTTC. It is translated as CASSQELKYNEQFF.

This clonotype was detected a few times. V usage is TRBV5-6 and J usage is TRBJ2-3; maybe TRBD2 (6 bases). Germline V lookup: CDR1 SGHDT, CDR2 YYEEEE. The CDR3 is 16 amino acids. Trimming removed 0 bases at V and 0 bases at J, with 11 bases between. CDR3 nucleotide sequence: TGTGCCAGCAGCTTGGTTACCAGCGGGAGCACAGATACGCAGTATTTT. Its protein product is CASSLVTSGSTDTQYF.

To note about this clonotype: A much larger clone differs by one base, so this may be a read error. The gene calls are TRBV7-2 and TRBJ2-2, with D unclear. V gave up 5 bases and J gave up 5 bases, with 9 bases separating them. CDR3 length equals 13 residues. From germline, CDR1 is SGHTA and CDR2 FQGNSA. The chain's CDR3 is CASSTTTTGELFF. The CDR3 DNA is TGTGCCAGCAGCACAACAACGACCGGGGAGCTGTTTTTT.

V usage is TRBV2 and J usage is TRBJ1-1; D call uncertain. CDR3 length equals 12 residues. The germline V gene has CDR1 SNHLY and CDR2 FYNNEI. The V and J ends lost 3 bases and 11 bases respectively, with 13 bases between them. The CDR3 loop reads CASSERTARAFF. As DNA, the CDR3 is TGTGCCAGCAGTGAGCGGACCGCACGGGCTTTCTTT.

At least ten counts were recorded for this clonotype. The chain is built from TRBV19 and TRBJ1-5; TRBD1 matches 8 bases. V trimming: 6 bases; J trimming: 8 bases; junction bases outside the gene matches: 6. This CDR3 comprises 13 residues. The germline V gene encodes CDR1 LNHDA and CDR2 SQIVND (reference sequence). The CDR3 coding sequence is TGTGCCAGTAGCGGACAGGGCTTAGAGCCCCAGCATTTT. Translation: CASSGQGLEPQHF.

Many counts were recorded for this clonotype. The rearrangement links TRBV3-1 to TRBJ2-2, with TRBD2 matching over 10 bases. CDR3 length equals 17 residues. V shed 0 bases, J shed 4 bases, and the junction held 5 bases outside the gene matches. CDR1 LGHDT and CDR2 YNNKEL come from the germline V gene (reference sequence). In DNA, the CDR3 is TGTGCCAGCAGCCAAGAAGTACTAGCGGGGAGCACCGGGGAGCTGTTTTTT. Amino acids: CASSQEVLAGSTGELFF.

This clonotype was recorded many times. The chain joins TRBV7-9 to TRBJ2-7; possibly TRBD1 for D (6 bases). CDR1 SEHNR and CDR2 FQNEAQ come from the germline V gene (reference sequence). This CDR3 has 16 residues. Trimming cost V 2 bases and J 6 bases, with 20 bases left between them. The DNA of the CDR3 is TGTGCCAGCAGCTTAATATCGGGGACAACGGCTGGCGAGCAGTACTTC. This sequence encodes CASSLISGTTAGEQYF.

This chain joins TRBV11-3 and TRBJ2-1; the D gene is possibly TRBD2 (5 bases). V was cut by 1 base and J by 7 bases, with 14 bases left in between. This CDR3 contains 15 residues. Germline lookup yields CDR1 SGHNT and CDR2 YENEEA. As DNA, the CDR3 is TGTGCCAGCAGCTTAGGAGGCGGGCTGAAGAATGAGCAGTTCTTC. It yields the protein CASSLGGGLKNEQFF.

This clonotype was counted many times. The chain employs TRBV9 and TRBJ2-3; D is ambiguous. The CDR3 length is 15 residues. Trimming stripped 5 bases from V and 3 bases from J, with 16 bases between. CDR1 SGDLS and CDR2 YYNGEE come from the germline V gene. The CDR3 loop is CASRPGPAVTDTQYF. DNA for the CDR3: TGTGCCAGCAGACCGGGCCCGGCGGTTACAGATACGCAGTATTTT.

In this sample, this clonotype turned up many times. This chain joins TRBV4-3 and TRBJ1-6; tentatively, D is TRBD1 (5 bases). Per germline, CDR1 LGHNA and CDR2 YSLEER. Deletions cut 4 bases from V and 6 bases from J, with 19 bases between. This CDR3 region has 17 residues. CDR3 amino acids: CASSPTPQTGGNSPLHF. As DNA, the CDR3 is TGCGCCAGCAGCCCGACGCCCCAGACCGGGGGTAATTCACCCCTCCACTTT.

J is TRBJ2-1 and V is TRBV20-1; D gene ambiguous. Germline V gene data show CDR1 as DFQATT and CDR2 as SNEGSKA (reference sequence). The CDR3 runs 16 residues. V lost 6 bases to trimming and J lost 7 bases, with 25 bases between them. The CDR3 region has the DNA TGCAGTGCCGTTAGTTTGAGTAGTGTATGGGGAAATGAGCAGTTCTTC. It encodes CSAVSLSSVWGNEQFF.

This clonotype has at least ten counts. The chain recombines TRBV6-2 or TRBV6-3 with TRBJ2-1; the D call may be TRBD1 or TRBD2 (6 bases each). Germline CDR1 reads MNHEY; CDR2 reads SVGEGT. The CDR3 extends over 14 amino acids. With 11 bases removed from V and 4 bases from J, the gap between germline ends came to 18 bases. The CDR3 DNA follows: TGTGCCTCCCTACTCCGGGGGCCATACAATGAGCAGTTCTTC. Residues: CASLLRGPYNEQFF.

This clonotype was picked up many times. The genes are TRBV5-1 and TRBJ2-4; 10 nucleotides line up with TRBD1. This CDR3 has 15 residues. Germline-derived CDR1 and CDR2 are SGHRS and YFSETQ. V shed 2 bases, J shed 5 bases, and the junction held 4 bases outside the gene matches. The CDR3 coding sequence is TGCGCCAGCAGCTTAGACAGGGGGCCTCAAAACATTCAGTACTTC. Protein sequence: CASSLDRGPQNIQYF.

In this sample, this clonotype turned up many times. The rearrangement uses TRBV5-1 and TRBJ2-1, with 9 positions matching TRBD2. The CDR3 sequence is 15 residues long. Germline CDR1 reads SGHRS; CDR2 reads YFSETQ. Trimming took 4 bases from V and 0 from J; bases not matched to a gene: 2. CDR3 sequence reads: CASSTSGFSYNEQFF. CDR3 nucleotide sequence: TGCGCCAGCAGCACTAGCGGGTTCTCCTACAATGAGCAGTTCTTC.

In its sample, this clonotype was seen many times. The chain couples TRBV20-1 to TRBJ2-1, with 7 bases lining up with TRBD2. The V gene's germline CDR1 is DFQATT and CDR2 SNEGSKA (reference sequence). This CDR3 comprises 13 residues. The J segment lost 5 bases and the V segment lost 6 bases, leaving 7 bases of the junction unmatched. Here the CDR3 DNA reads TGCAGTGCCAGACTAGCTACCAACAATGAGCAGTTCTTC. Encoded protein: CSARLATNNEQFF.

The gene calls are TRBV12-3 or TRBV12-4 and TRBJ1-1, with 11 bases matching TRBD1. Unmatched junction bases numbered 6, after V lost 4 bases and J lost 5 bases. The CDR3 runs 15 residues. CDR3 residues: CASSSQDRGRTEAFF. CDR3 nucleotides: TGTGCCAGCAGTTCCCAGGACAGGGGGCGTACTGAAGCTTTCTTT.

This clonotype was found many times. V is TRBV7-6 and J is TRBJ2-1, with D uncertain. CDR1 and CDR2 (germline): SGHVS, FNYEAQ. This CDR3 is 11 amino acids long. The V gene lost 1 base and the J gene lost 7 bases, with 2 bases spanning the gap. Here the CDR3 reads CASSLENEQFF. CDR3 coding DNA: TGTGCCAGCAGCTTAGAAAATGAGCAGTTCTTC. Supplemented by reference TRBV7-6 and TRBJ2-1, the full variable domain reads GAGVSQSPRYKVTKRGQDVALRCDPISGHVSLYWYRQALGQGPEFLTYFNYEAQQDKSGLPNDRFSAERPEGSISTLTIQRTEQRDSAMYRCASSLENEQFFGPGTRLTVL.

In this sample, this clonotype turned up many times. As DNA, the CDR3 is TGCGCCACCCAGCGAGGGGACACGGGAGACTATGGCTACACCTTC. Protein product: CATQRGDTGDYGYTF. The V gene is TRBV5-1, the J gene TRBJ1-2; D may be TRBD1 (6 bases). Germline V lookup: CDR1 SGHRS, CDR2 YFSETQ. Trimming cost V 9 bases and J 3 bases, with 21 bases left between them. The CDR3 sequence is 15 residues long. The whole variable domain, filled in from reference TRBV5-1 and TRBJ1-2, reads KAGVTQTPRYLIKTRGQQVTLSCSPISGHRSVSWYQQTPGQGLQFLFEYFSETQRNKGNFPGRFSGRQFSNSRSEMNVSTLELGDSALYLCATQRGDTGDYGYTFGSGTRLTVV.

The J gene is TRBJ2-3, the V gene TRBV20-1, with TRBD1 identical over 8 bases. Germline-derived CDR1 and CDR2 are DFQATT and SNEGSKA (reference sequence). CDR3 length: 15 residues. V gave up 2 bases and J gave up 5 bases; unmatched junction bases: 9. The CDR3 DNA reads TGCAGTGCTAGATCAGGGTCAGGGGGCGGAGATACGCAGTATTTT. It codes for CSARSGSGGGDTQYF.